The sequence of this TCR beta chain was determined in a study of shared T cell receptors in the human thymus. Sequenced by immunoSEQ multiplex PCR; TCRdb stores in-frame clones only, minus some. The sample has approximately 760,000 clones; 70% to 90% are singletons. In addition, the sample was reused for a study of human thymus T cells. That report adds: Donors were healthy Finnish babies undergoing corrective operations for congenital heart defects. Related research found strongly overlapping thymic repertoires in unrelated individuals.

The origin of this receptor is a girl under three years old with a congenital heart defect. Sequencing was performed on thymocytes.

The CDR3 sequence: CASSLGGVTDTQYF. The DNA of the CDR3 is TGTGCCAGCAGCTTGGGCGGGGTCACAGATACGCAGTATTTT. The rearrangement joins TRBV5-6 to TRBJ2-3; D possibly corresponds to TRBD2 (6 bases). Trimming took off 0 bases at V and 2 bases at J, with 7 bases between the two ends. Germline V lookup: CDR1 SGHDT, CDR2 YYEEEE. The CDR3 sequence is 14 residues long.